These 20 T cell receptor beta chains came from one sample sequenced in a study of shared clonotypes between healthy human individuals. The method was immunoSEQ multiplex PCR; TCRdb's version includes in-frame clones alone and lacks a portion of them. In the table there are roughly 1,100,000 clones, around 74% of which are singletons. Sequenced input: memory CD4+ T cells sorted from blood. As to subset: CD45RA-negative fraction. All receptors come from a young man in good health.

The chain carries TRBV7-6 and TRBJ2-1; D possibly corresponds to TRBD1 (5 bases). Germline V gene sequence: CDR1 SGHVS, CDR2 FNYEAQ. V lost 5 bases and J lost 3, with 14 bases in between. The CDR3 runs to 15 residues. CDR3 nucleotide sequence: TGTGCCAGCAGCCAAAACCGACAGAACTACAATGAGCAGTTCTTC. This codes for CASSQNRQNYNEQFF.

The chain links TRBV7-2 to TRBJ1-2, with D tentatively TRBD1 (6 bases). This CDR3 contains 15 residues. V was pared by 5 bases and J by 3 bases, with 16 bases between. Germline V CDR1 and CDR2: SGHTA, FQGNSA. The CDR3 region is CASSQGGAYYYGYTF. The CDR3 nucleotides read TGTGCCAGCAGCCAAGGGGGAGCGTACTACTATGGCTACACCTTC.

V gene TRBV6-6 combines with J gene TRBJ1-1; maybe TRBD1 (5 bases). Germline loops: CDR1 MNHNY, CDR2 SVGAGI (reference sequence). The length of the CDR3 is 14 residues. V lost 5 bases and J 6 bases, leaving 16 bases between the germline ends. DNA for the CDR3: TGTGCCAGCAGTCGACTCCAGGGAAATCCTGAAGCTTTCTTT. As protein: CASSRLQGNPEAFF.

This sequence joins TRBV18 and TRBJ1-1; no clear D gene. Trimming stripped 6 bases from V and 5 bases from J, with 19 bases between. Germline V gene lookup returns CDR1 KGHSH and CDR2 LQKENI. The CDR3 runs to 15 residues. The CDR3 here is CASSTPLGGETEAFF. Here the CDR3 DNA reads TGTGCCAGCTCTACTCCATTAGGAGGAGAGACTGAAGCTTTCTTT.

The V call is TRBV5-6, the J call TRBJ2-7; D is unresolved. CDR1 and CDR2 from the germline V gene are SGHDT and YYEEEE. The V gene lost 0 bases and the J gene lost 7 bases, with 11 bases spanning the gap. The CDR3 sequence is 13 residues long. The CDR3 DNA sequence: TGTGCCAGCAGCTTGGCCAGCTCTAAGGAGCAGTACTTC. The encoded protein is CASSLASSKEQYF.

The chain joins TRBV5-1 to TRBJ2-1; D perhaps matches TRBD2 (5 bases). V was shortened by 0 bases and J by 9 bases, with 13 bases between the two germline ends. The V gene's germline CDR1 is SGHRS and CDR2 YFSETQ. CDR3 length: 14 residues. DNA of the CDR3: TGCGCCAGCAGCTTGGACCCCCGCCGGGGTGAGCAGTTCTTC. It codes for CASSLDPRRGEQFF.

The chain couples TRBV6-6 to TRBJ2-2; D is ambiguous. Trimming removed 8 bases at V and 6 bases at J, with 19 bases between. Germline assignment: CDR1 MNHNY and CDR2 SVGAGI (reference sequence). This CDR3 region has 15 residues. The CDR3 nucleotides are TGTGCCAGCGAAAAACTTCGAAGGGCTGCCGGGGAGCTGTTTTTT. Protein: CASEKLRRAAGELFF.

With respect to this clone: This specimen includes other DNA sequences encoding the same CDR3. CDR3 protein: CASSLALAGNEQFF. CDR3 bases: TGCGCCAGCAGCTTGGCTCTAGCGGGGAATGAGCAGTTCTTC. The genes are TRBV5-1 and TRBJ2-1; the match to TRBD2 covers 9 bases. Germline V CDR1 and CDR2: SGHRS, YFSETQ. This CDR3 contains 14 residues. V gave up 0 bases and J gave up 7 bases; unmatched junction bases: 2.

The genes are TRBV7-8 and TRBJ2-3; TRBD2 agrees at 13 bases. The germline CDR1 and CDR2 sequences are SGHVS and FQNEAQ. The junction had 5 bases not matched to a gene; V was cut back by 5 bases and J by 3 bases. The CDR3 is 16 residues long. This chain's CDR3 is CASSTRLAGGTDTQYF. In DNA form, the CDR3 reads TGTGCCAGCAGCACCCGACTAGCGGGGGGTACAGATACGCAGTATTTT.

This clone was seen a few times. The chain has TRBV6-5 and TRBJ2-1; the match to TRBD2 covers 11 bases. The germline gives CDR1 MNHEY, CDR2 SVGAGI. This CDR3 spans 13 amino acids. J was trimmed by 6 bases and V by 10 bases; bases with no gene match: 5. The CDR3 sequence: CAISGRAGNEQFF. The CDR3 DNA reads TGTGCCATTAGCGGGAGGGCCGGCAATGAGCAGTTCTTC.

About this clone itself: This sequence may be a read error, since a much larger clone differs from it by one base. V usage is TRBV2 and J usage is TRBJ2-2; D gene uncertain. In germline, CDR1 is SNHLY, CDR2 FYNNEI. Trimming removed 3 bases at V and 3 bases at J, with 2 bases between. This CDR3 spans 12 amino acids. CDR3 sequence reads: CASSEDTGELFF. DNA for the CDR3: TGTGCCAGCAGTGAGGACACCGGGGAGCTGTTTTTT.

The gene calls are TRBV5-4 and TRBJ2-5; 9 positions agree with TRBD2. The germline gives CDR1 SGHNT, CDR2 YYREEE (reference sequence). This CDR3 contains 15 residues. J gave up 5 bases and V 5 bases, and 10 bases lay outside the gene matches. CDR3 protein: CASRASGKSRETQYF. The CDR3 nucleotides are TGTGCCAGCAGGGCTAGCGGGAAGTCTCGGGAGACCCAGTACTTC.

About this clone: Other DNA variants within this sample encode the same CDR3. This rearrangement joins TRBV6-5 to TRBJ1-6; D remains unclear. Trimming removed 3 bases from V and 6 bases from J, with 3 bases in between. This CDR3 region has 12 residues. Germline V gene lookup returns CDR1 MNHEY and CDR2 SVGAGI. CDR3 nucleotide sequence: TGTGCCAGCAGTTATTCTAATTCACCCCTCCACTTT. Residues: CASSYSNSPLHF.

This rearrangement joins TRBV6-1 to TRBJ2-2; 7 bases map to TRBD1. V gave up 8 bases and J gave up 2 bases; unmatched junction bases: 5. Looked up from germline, CDR1 is MNHNS and CDR2 is SASEGT. CDR3 length: 14 amino acids. CDR3 sequence (DNA): TGTGCCAGCGCCCAGGGGGTTAACACCGGGGAGCTGTTTTTT. Translating it yields CASAQGVNTGELFF.

V gene TRBV15 combines with J gene TRBJ2-3; tentatively, D is TRBD2 (6 bases). V dropped 2 bases and J dropped 3 bases, with 15 bases sitting between them. The CDR3 has 16 amino acids. The germline CDR1 and CDR2 sequences are LNHNV and YYDKDF (reference sequence). The CDR3: CATSRRERAGTDTQYF. CDR3 coding DNA: TGTGCCACCAGCAGAAGGGAGCGGGCGGGTACAGATACGCAGTATTTT.

V usage is TRBV6-6 and J usage is TRBJ1-6; 7 nucleotides line up with TRBD1. This CDR3 has 14 residues. The V gene's germline CDR1 is MNHNY and CDR2 SVGAGI (reference sequence). The J segment lost 7 bases and the V segment lost 6 bases, leaving 6 bases of the junction unmatched. The CDR3, as DNA: TGTGCCAGCAGCTCGACAGGGCCGAATTCACCCCTCCACTTT. This codes for CASSSTGPNSPLHF.

This clone was seen only a few times. The CDR3 bases are TGTGCCAGCAGGCGGGACTTTCTCTATTCACCCCTCCACTTT. This gives the protein CASRRDFLYSPLHF. V usage is TRBV5-5 and J usage is TRBJ1-6; D is possibly TRBD1 (5 bases). Germline CDR1 is SGHKS and CDR2 is YYEKEE (reference sequence). V gave up 5 bases and J gave up 8 bases, with 14 bases separating them. CDR3 length equals 14 residues.

The chain has TRBV9 and TRBJ1-3; no clear D gene. V was shortened by 0 bases and J by 6 bases, with 10 bases between the two germline ends. The CDR3 runs 14 residues. Germline V gene lookup returns CDR1 SGDLS and CDR2 YYNGEE. CDR3 sequence: CASSVGGSENTIYF. CDR3 bases: TGTGCCAGCAGCGTAGGTGGCTCGGAAAACACCATATATTTT.

The chain combines TRBV19 with TRBJ1-5; possibly TRBD1 for D (5 bases). Germline-derived CDR1 and CDR2 are LNHDA and SQIVND (reference sequence). Between the trimmed V and J ends, which lost 3 bases and 3 bases, there was a span of 12 bases. The CDR3 sequence is 15 residues long. This CDR3 reads CASSIVQGPNQPQHF. CDR3 DNA: TGTGCCAGTAGTATTGTGCAGGGACCCAATCAGCCCCAGCATTTT. Variable domain in full (rest from reference TRBV19 and TRBJ1-5): DGGITQSPKYLFRKEGQNVTLSCEQNLNHDAMYWYRQDPGQGLRLIYYSQIVNDFQKGDIAEGYSVSREKKESFPLTVTSAQKNPTAFYLCASSIVQGPNQPQHFGDGTRLSIL.

Here the CDR3 DNA reads TGTGCCAGCAGCCAAACAGGGGTCGGCACCGGGGAGCTGTTTTTT. Translating it yields CASSQTGVGTGELFF. The chain carries TRBV11-1 and TRBJ2-2; TRBD1 matches at 7 bases. Germline assignment: CDR1 SGHAT and CDR2 FQDESV (reference sequence). Trimming cost V 5 bases and J 4 bases; bases outside gene matches: 7. This CDR3 region has 15 residues.